This T cell receptor (beta chain) is from a study of blood T cell repertoires in COVID-19. Study-level information: Acute and convalescent COVID-19 specimens originated in the United States, Italy and Spain. The analysed material was cDNA or gDNA that came from T cells, B-cell-depleted T cells, or PBMCs.

The CDR3 extends over 14 amino acids. Germline CDR1 and CDR2: LGHNA and YSLEER. Between the trimmed V and J ends, which lost 0 bases and 10 bases, there was a span of 13 bases. Under the authors' procedure: Reference gene primer amplification gave nucleated cell count estimates. TCRdb's table, derived via immunoSEQ multiplex PCR, lists solely in-frame clones and lacks some. V and J calls and clone size come straight from that table; D and trimming were deduced from the DNA. The repertoire holds some 160,000 clones, 85% to 90% seen once, with 3.5% to 4.5% in the top ten. This chain uses TRBV4-3 with TRBJ1-5; D unresolved. This sequence originates from a woman between 70 and 85 years old with acute or convalescent COVID-19. The sample consisted of peripheral blood. As DNA, the CDR3 is TGCGCCAGCAGCCAAGATTTAGTACCCCAACCCCAGCATTTT. Translated: CASSQDLVPQPQHF.